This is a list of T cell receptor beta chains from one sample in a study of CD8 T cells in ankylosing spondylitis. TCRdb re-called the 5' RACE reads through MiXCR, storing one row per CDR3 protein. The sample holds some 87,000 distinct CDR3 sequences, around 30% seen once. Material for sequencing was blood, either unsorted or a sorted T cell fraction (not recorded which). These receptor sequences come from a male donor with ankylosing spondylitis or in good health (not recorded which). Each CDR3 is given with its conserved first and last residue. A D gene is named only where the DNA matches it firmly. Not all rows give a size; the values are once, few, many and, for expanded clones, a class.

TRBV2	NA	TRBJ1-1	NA	TGTGCCAGCAGTGGTGGGTTTGATGAAGCTTTCTTT	CASSGGFDEAFF
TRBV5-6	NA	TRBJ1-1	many	TGTGCCAGCAGTCACGACAGCTTTATGAACACTGAAGCTTTCTTT	CASSHDSFMNTEAFF
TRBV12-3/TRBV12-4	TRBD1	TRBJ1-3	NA	TGTGCCAGCAGTTCCGGGACAGCCTCTGGAAACACCATATATTTT	CASSSGTASGNTIYF
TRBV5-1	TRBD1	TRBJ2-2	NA	TGCGCCAGCAGCTTGCGATCGGGACAGGGTCACGGGGAGCTGTTTTTT	CASSLRSGQGHGELFF
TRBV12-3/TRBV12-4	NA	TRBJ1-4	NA	TGTGCCAGCAGTTTATCCGGGGATGAAAAACTGTTTTTT	CASSLSGDEKLFF
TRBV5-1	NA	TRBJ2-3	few	TGCGCCAGCAGCTTGTCGACCCCTGGGCCAGATACGCAGTATTTT	CASSLSTPGPDTQYF
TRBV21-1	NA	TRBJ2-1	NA	TGTGCCAGCAGCGAGGGGCGTCAGGCAGGGCGGGACAATGAGCAGTTCTTC	CASSEGRQAGRDNEQFF
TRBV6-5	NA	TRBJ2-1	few	TGTGCCAGCAGTTACGGACTACCGCGCTACAATGAGCAGTTCTTC	CASSYGLPRYNEQFF
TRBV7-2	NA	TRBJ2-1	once	TGTGCCAGCAGCTTAGAGGGCCTAATATACAATGAGCAGTTCTTC	CASSLEGLIYNEQFF
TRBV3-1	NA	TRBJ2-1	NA	TGTGCCAGCAGCCTTCAAGGGACCGCAGGTCCCTACAATGAGCAGTTCTTC	CASSLQGTAGPYNEQFF
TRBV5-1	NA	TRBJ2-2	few	TGCGCCAGCAGTACTCCGAGGTCCTGGGAGCTGTTTTTT	CASSTPRSWELFF
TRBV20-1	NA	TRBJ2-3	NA	TGCAGTGCTGGAAGTTCTTCAGATACGCAGTATTTT	CSAGSSSDTQYF
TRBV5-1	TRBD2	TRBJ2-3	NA	TGCGCCAGCAGCCCGGACTCCGGACTAGCGGGCGTTACTAGCACAGATACGCAGTATTTT	CASSPDSGLAGVTSTDTQYF
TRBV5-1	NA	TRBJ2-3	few	TGCGCCACCACCCTAGGGGCTAAGGATACGCAGTATTTT	CATTLGAKDTQYF
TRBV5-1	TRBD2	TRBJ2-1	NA	TGCGCCAGCAGCTTGGACCCACTAGCGGTCTACAATGAGCAGTTCTTC	CASSLDPLAVYNEQFF
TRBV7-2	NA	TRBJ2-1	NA	TGTGCCAGCAGTTGGGCGGGACTCCTCTCCAATGAGCAGTTCTTC	CASSWAGLLSNEQFF
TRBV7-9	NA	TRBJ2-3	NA	TGTGCCAGCAGCCCCGGGGCCGGCTGGACGCAGTATTTT	CASSPGAGWTQYF
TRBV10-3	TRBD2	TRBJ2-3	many	TGTGCCATCAGGGGCTCTAGCGGGAGTGGCGCCACAGATACGCAGTATTTT	CAIRGSSGSGATDTQYF
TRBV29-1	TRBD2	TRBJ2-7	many	TGCACCATACAATTAGCGGGAGGCAACGAGCAGTACTTC	CTIQLAGGNEQYF
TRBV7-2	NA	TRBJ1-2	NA	TGTGCCAGCAGCGTTGAGAGTAACTATGGCTACACCTTC	CASSVESNYGYTF
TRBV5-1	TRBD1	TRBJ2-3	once	TGCGCCAGCAGCCGGGGTTGGGACAGAACAGATACGCAGTATTTT	CASSRGWDRTDTQYF
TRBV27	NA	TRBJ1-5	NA	TGTGCCAGCAGAAAGGGCCTCCTCAATCAGCCCCAGCATTTT	CASRKGLLNQPQHF
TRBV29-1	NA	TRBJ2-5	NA	TGCAGCGTTGAAGGACGGGCGATAGAGACCCAGTACTTC	CSVEGRAIETQYF
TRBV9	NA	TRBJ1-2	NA	TGTGCCAGCAGCGTAGGGATGGAGGGAAGCTATGGCTACACCTTC	CASSVGMEGSYGYTF
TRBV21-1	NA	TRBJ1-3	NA	TGTGCCAGCAGCATCCAAGGCTCTGCGGGCTCTGGAAACACCATATATTTT	CASSIQGSAGSGNTIYF
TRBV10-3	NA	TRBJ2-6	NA	TGTGCCATCAGAGGAAACTCTGGGGCCAACGTCCTGACTTTC	CAIRGNSGANVLTF
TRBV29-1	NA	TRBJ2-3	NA	TGCAGCGTTGCCCCCGGGATGCCAGATACGCAGTATTTT	CSVAPGMPDTQYF
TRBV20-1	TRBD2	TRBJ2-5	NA	TGCAGTGCTAGACCGACTAGCCGGAGGGAGACCCAGTACTTC	CSARPTSRRETQYF
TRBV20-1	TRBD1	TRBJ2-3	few	TGCAGTGCTAGACCAGGGGGCATGGATACGCAGTATTTT	CSARPGGMDTQYF
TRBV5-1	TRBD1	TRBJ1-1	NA	TGCGCCAGCAGCCGACAGGGGGAATACACTGAAGCTTTCTTT	CASSRQGEYTEAFF
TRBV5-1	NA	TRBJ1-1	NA	TGCGCCAGCAGCTTGAGCAGGACCCTAAGGAACACTGAAGCTTTCTTT	CASSLSRTLRNTEAFF
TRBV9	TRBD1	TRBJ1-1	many	TGTGCCAGCAGCCCCCGCCCCGACAGGGTTAGAACTGAAGCTTTCTTT	CASSPRPDRVRTEAFF
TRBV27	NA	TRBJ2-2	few	TGTGCCAGCAGACGGACTCTCAGGAGTCGAGAGACGAACACCGGGGAGCTGTTTTTT	CASRRTLRSRETNTGELFF
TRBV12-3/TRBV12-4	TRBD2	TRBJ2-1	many	TGTGCCAGCAGTTTAGGGACTAGCGAACTACTGGAGTTCTTC	CASSLGTSELLEFF
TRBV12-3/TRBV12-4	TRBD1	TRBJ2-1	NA	TGTGCCAGCAGCTCGGGACAGGGTCACTACAATGAGCAGTTCTTC	CASSSGQGHYNEQFF
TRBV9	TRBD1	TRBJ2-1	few	TGTGCCAGCCAGAGGGACAGGGACTCCTACAATGAGCAGTTCTTC	CASQRDRDSYNEQFF
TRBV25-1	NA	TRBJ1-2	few	TGTGCCAGCACAGGGGTCAATGGCTACACCTTC	CASTGVNGYTF
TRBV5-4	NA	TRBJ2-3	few	TGTGCCAGCAGCCTAGCCCCCGGACGCGATAGCACAGATACGCAGTATTTT	CASSLAPGRDSTDTQYF
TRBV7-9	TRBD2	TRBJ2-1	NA	TGTGCCAGCAGCTCGAGGACTAGCGGGAGGGTCGGCGATGAGCAGTTCTTC	CASSSRTSGRVGDEQFF
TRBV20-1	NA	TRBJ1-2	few	TGCAGTGTCAAACCGACCGGGTTTCAATATGGCTACACCTTC	CSVKPTGFQYGYTF
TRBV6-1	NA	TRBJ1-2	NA	TGTGCCAGCAGTGAAGGGGCAGGGAGCGGCTACACCTTC	CASSEGAGSGYTF
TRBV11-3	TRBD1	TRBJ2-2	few	TGTGCCAGCAGCCCCGGGACAGACGTGGGGGAGCTGTTTTTT	CASSPGTDVGELFF
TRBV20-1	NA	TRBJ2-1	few	TGCAGTGCTAGTAAGGGAGCGGCCCAGGGCAATGAGCAGTTCTTC	CSASKGAAQGNEQFF
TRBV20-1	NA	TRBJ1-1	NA	TGCAGTGCTAGAGTGCTCACTGAAGCTTTCTTT	CSARVLTEAFF
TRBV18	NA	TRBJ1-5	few	TGTGCCAGCTCACTTCCGGGAGGAGGCCAGCCCCAGCATTTT	CASSLPGGGQPQHF
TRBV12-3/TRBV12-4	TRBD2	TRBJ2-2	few	TGTGCCAGCAGTTCCCTGGGGGGGGCGAACACCGGGGAGCTGTTTTTT	CASSSLGGANTGELFF
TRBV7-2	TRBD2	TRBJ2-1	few	TGTGCCAGCAGCTTAGGAGGTAGCGGGGGATACAATGAGCAGTTCTTC	CASSLGGSGGYNEQFF
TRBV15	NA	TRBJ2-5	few	TGTGCCACGACGAAAAACAGGGAGGCGGGGACCCAGTACTTC	CATTKNREAGTQYF
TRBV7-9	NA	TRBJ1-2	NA	TGTGCCAGCAGCTTCGGGGGCCCCTATGGCTACACCTTC	CASSFGGPYGYTF
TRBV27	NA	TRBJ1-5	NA	TGTGCCAGCGGTCAGGGTGGACAGCCCCAGCATTTT	CASGQGGQPQHF
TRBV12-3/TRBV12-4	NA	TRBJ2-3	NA	TGTGCCAGCAATACGGCTGGGGCCCGACGGACAGATACGCAGTATTTT	CASNTAGARRTDTQYF
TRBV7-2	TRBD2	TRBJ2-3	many	TGTGCCAGCAGCTTAGGAGGGACTAACCCAGATACGCAGTATTTT	CASSLGGTNPDTQYF
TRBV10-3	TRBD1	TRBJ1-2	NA	TGTGCCATCAGTGAGTCGAGTAACAGGGGGAATGGCTACACCTTC	CAISESSNRGNGYTF